This T cell receptor beta chain is drawn from a study of T cell responses to AZD1222 COVID-19 vaccine. Study at large: The study pooled second doses at about 4 or about 12 weeks. The study's findings and limits: In all cases, repertoires were sampled only after the peak T cell response.

This table comes from immunoSEQ multiplex PCR, and its TCRdb copy is limited to in-frame clones, with some not included. The repertoire holds tens of thousands of clones, roughly 90% seen once, with about a fifth in the top ten. On this clone: What it recognizes is unknown.

CDR3 length equals 15 residues. Trimming at V came to 0 bases and at J to 5 bases, leaving 6 bases not matched to a gene. CDR1 is MNHEY, CDR2 SVGAGI, per germline. This clonotype originated in an adult in good health. The sample was peripheral blood, taken on day 0 of AZD1222 vaccination. The rearrangement links TRBV6-5 to TRBJ2-7; 8 bases fit TRBD1. The CDR3 reads CASSYSEGQGNEQYF. As DNA, the CDR3 is TGTGCCAGCAGTTACTCAGAAGGACAGGGAAACGAGCAGTACTTC.